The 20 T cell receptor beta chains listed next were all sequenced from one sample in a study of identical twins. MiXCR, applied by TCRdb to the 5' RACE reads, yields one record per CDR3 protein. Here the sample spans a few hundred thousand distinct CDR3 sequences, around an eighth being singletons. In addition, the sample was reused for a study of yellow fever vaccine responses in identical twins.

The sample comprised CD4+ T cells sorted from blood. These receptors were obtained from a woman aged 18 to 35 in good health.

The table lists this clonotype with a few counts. The CDR3 region is CASTPLGVMNTEAFF. The CDR3 nucleotides are TGTGCCAGCACGCCTTTAGGGGTGATGAACACTGAAGCTTTCTTT. This rearrangement joins TRBV6-2 or TRBV6-3 to TRBJ1-1; a possible D gene is TRBD1 (5 bases). This CDR3 is built from 15 residues. Germline CDR1 reads MNHEY; CDR2 reads SVGEGT. V lost 7 bases, J lost 0 bases, and 15 bases lay in between.

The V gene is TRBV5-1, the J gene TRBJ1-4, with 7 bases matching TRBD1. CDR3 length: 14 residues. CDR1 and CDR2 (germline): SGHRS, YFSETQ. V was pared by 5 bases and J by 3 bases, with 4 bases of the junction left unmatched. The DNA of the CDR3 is TGCGCCAGCAGACGGGACAGCCCTAATGAAAAACTGTTTTTT. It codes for CASRRDSPNEKLFF.

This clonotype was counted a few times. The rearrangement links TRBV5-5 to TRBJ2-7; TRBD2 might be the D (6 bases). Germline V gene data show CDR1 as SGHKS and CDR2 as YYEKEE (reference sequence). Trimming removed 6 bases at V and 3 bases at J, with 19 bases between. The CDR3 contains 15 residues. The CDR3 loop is CASTPMGGVRYEQYF. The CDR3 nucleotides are TGTGCCAGCACTCCTATGGGGGGAGTCCGCTACGAGCAGTACTTC.

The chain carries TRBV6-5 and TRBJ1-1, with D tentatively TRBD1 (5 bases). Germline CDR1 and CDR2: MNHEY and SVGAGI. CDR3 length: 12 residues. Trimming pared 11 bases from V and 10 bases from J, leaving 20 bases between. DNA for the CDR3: TGTGCCTGCCGGAGGAGTGGGGCGAGAGCTTTCTTT. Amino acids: CACRRSGARAFF.

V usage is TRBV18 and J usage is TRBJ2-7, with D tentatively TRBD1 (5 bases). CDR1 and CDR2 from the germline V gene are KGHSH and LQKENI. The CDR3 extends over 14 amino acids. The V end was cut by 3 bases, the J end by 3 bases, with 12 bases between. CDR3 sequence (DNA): TGTGCCAGCTCACCGCTGGCAGGGTACTACGAGCAGTACTTC. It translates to CASSPLAGYYEQYF.

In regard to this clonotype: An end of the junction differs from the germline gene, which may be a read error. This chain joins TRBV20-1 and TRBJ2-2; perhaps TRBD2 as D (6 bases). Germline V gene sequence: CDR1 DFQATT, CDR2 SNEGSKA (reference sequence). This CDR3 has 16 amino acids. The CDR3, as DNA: TGCTGTGCTAGAGTAGCTGGGCGGGATATAACCGGGGAGCTGTTTTTT. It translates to CCARVAGRDITGELFF.

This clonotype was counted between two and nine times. The DNA of the CDR3 is TGCAGTGCTCAAATTGACAGGAGAGCCTACGAGCAGTACTTC. It specifies CSAQIDRRAYEQYF. The chain recombines TRBV20-1 with TRBJ2-7; D perhaps matches TRBD1 (6 bases). The V end lost 5 bases, the J end lost 2 bases, and 16 bases lay between the germline ends. In germline, CDR1 is DFQATT, CDR2 SNEGSKA (reference sequence). This CDR3 comprises 14 residues.

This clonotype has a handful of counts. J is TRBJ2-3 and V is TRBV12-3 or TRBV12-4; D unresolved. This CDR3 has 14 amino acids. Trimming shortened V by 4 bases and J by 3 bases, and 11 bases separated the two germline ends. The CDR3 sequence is CASSSLKLTDTQYF. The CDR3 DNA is TGTGCCAGCAGTTCTCTAAAGCTGACAGATACGCAGTATTTT.

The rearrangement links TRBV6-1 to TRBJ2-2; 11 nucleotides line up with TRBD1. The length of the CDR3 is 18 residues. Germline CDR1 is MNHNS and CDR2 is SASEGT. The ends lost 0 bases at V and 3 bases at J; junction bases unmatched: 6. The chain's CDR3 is CASSEAQGDRGDTGELFF. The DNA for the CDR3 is TGTGCCAGCAGTGAAGCCCAAGGGGACAGGGGGGACACCGGGGAGCTGTTTTTT.

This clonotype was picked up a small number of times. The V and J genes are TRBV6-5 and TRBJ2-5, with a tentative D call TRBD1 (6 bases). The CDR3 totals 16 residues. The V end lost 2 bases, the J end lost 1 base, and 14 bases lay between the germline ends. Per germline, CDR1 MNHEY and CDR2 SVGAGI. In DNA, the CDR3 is TGTGCCAGCAGTTACGTTTTCAGGGGTCCCCAAGAGACCCAGTACTTC. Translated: CASSYVFRGPQETQYF.

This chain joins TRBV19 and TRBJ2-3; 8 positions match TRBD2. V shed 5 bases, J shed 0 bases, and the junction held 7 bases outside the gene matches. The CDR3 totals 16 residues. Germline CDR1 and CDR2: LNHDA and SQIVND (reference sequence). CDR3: CASSLASGLSTDTQYF. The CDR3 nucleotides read TGTGCCAGTAGTTTGGCTAGCGGGCTAAGCACAGATACGCAGTATTTT.

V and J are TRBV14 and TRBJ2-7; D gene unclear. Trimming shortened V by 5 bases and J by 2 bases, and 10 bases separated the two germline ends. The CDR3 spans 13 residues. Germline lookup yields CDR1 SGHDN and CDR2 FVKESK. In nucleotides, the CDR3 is TGTGCCAGCAGCAGCCGACATGCCTACGAGCAGTACTTC. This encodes CASSSRHAYEQYF.

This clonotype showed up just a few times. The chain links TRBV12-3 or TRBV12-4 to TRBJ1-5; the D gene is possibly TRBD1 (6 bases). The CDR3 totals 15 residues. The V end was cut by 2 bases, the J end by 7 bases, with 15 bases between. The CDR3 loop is CASSLQTGPGQPQHF. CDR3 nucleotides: TGTGCCAGCAGTTTACAAACAGGGCCGGGGCAGCCCCAGCATTTT.

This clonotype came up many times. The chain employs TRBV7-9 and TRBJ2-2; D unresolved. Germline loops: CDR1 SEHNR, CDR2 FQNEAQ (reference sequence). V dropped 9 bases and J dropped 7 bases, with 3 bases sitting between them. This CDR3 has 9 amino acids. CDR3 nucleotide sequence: TGTGCCAGTAACGGGGAGCTGTTTTTT. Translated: CASNGELFF.

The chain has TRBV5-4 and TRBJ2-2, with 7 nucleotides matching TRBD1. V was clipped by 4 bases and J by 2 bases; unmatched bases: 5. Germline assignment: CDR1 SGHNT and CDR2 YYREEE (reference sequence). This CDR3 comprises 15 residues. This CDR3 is CASSRGTDNTGELFF. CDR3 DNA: TGTGCCAGCAGCCGAGGGACAGACAACACCGGGGAGCTGTTTTTT.

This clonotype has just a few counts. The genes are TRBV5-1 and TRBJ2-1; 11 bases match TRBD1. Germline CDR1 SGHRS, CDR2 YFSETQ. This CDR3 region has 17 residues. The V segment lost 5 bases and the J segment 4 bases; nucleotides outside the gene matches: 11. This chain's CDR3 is CASSKTPGQGVYNEQFF. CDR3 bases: TGCGCCAGCAGTAAGACTCCGGGACAGGGGGTTTACAATGAGCAGTTCTTC.

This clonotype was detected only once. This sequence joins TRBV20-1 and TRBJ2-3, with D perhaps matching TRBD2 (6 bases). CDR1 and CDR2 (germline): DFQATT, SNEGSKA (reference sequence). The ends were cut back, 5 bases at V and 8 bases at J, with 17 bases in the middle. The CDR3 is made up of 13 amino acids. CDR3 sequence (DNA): TGCAGTGCTCCCCTCGGGAGTGGGAGTACGCAGTATTTT. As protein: CSAPLGSGSTQYF.

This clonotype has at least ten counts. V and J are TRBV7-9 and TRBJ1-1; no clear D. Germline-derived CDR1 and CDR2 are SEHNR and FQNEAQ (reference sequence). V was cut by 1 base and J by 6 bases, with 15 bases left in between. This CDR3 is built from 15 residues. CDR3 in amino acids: CASSLEGGGSAEAFF. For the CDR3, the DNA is TGTGCCAGCAGCTTAGAGGGTGGAGGGAGCGCTGAAGCTTTCTTT.

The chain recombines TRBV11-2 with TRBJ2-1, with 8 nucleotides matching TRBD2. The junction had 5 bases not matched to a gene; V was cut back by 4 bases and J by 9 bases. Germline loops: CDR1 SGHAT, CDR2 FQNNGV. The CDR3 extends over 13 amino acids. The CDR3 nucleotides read TGTGCCAGCAGCTCCAAGAGCGGGAGTGAGCAGTTCTTC. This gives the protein CASSSKSGSEQFF.

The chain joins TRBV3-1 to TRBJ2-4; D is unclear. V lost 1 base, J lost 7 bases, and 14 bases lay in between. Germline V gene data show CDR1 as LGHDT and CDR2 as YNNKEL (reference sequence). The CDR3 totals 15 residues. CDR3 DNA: TGTGCCAGCAGCCAAGTGTGGCAGGTGGGGAACATTCAGTACTTC. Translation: CASSQVWQVGNIQYF.